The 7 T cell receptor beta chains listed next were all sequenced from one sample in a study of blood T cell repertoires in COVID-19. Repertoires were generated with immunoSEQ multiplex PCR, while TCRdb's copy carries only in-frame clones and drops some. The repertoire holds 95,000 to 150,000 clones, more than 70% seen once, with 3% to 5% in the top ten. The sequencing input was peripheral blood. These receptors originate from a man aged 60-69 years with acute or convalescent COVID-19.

The CDR3 sequence: CASSFEAGETQYF. In DNA, the CDR3 is TGTGCCAGCAGTTTTGAGGCGGGGGAGACCCAGTACTTC. The genes are TRBV27 and TRBJ2-5; a weak D match, TRBD2 (6 bases). V shed 3 bases and J shed 5 bases, with 10 bases lying between them. The CDR3 has 13 residues. Germline CDR1 reads MNHEY; CDR2 reads SMNVEV (reference sequence).

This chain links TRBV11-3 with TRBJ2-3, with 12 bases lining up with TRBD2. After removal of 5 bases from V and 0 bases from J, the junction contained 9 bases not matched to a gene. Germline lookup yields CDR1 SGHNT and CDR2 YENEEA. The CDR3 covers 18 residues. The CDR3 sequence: CASSLGTSGQTSTDTQYF. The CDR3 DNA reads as TGTGCCAGCAGCCTGGGGACTAGCGGGCAGACTAGCACAGATACGCAGTATTTT.

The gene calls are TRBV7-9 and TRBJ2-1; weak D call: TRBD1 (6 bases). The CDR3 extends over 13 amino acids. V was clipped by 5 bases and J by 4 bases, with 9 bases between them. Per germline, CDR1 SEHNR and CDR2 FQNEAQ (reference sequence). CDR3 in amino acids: CASSHGQYNEQFF. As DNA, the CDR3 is TGTGCCAGCAGCCATGGACAGTACAATGAGCAGTTCTTC.

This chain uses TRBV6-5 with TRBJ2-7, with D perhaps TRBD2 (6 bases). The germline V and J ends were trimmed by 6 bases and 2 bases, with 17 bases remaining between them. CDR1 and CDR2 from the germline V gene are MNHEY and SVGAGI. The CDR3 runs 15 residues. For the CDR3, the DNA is TGTGCCAGCAGCCCGGAGGGAGTTGAAACCTACGAGCAGTACTTC. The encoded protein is CASSPEGVETYEQYF.

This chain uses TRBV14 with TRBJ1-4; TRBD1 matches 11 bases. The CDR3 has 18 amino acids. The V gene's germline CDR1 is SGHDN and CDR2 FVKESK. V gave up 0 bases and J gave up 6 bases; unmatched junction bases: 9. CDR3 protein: CASSQDQRTGGEDEKLFF. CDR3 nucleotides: TGTGCCAGCAGCCAAGATCAGAGGACAGGGGGCGAGGATGAAAAACTGTTTTTT.

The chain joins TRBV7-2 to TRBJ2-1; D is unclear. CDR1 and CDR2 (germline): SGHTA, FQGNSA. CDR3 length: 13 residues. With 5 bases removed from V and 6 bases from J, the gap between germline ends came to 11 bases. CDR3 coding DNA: TGTGCCAGCAGCCCCGGCGGAAGCAATGAGCAGTTCTTC. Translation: CASSPGGSNEQFF.

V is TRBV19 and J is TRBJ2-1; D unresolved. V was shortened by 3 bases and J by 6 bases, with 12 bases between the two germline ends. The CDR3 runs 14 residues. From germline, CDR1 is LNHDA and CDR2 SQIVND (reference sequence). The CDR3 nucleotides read TGTGCCAGTAGTATGAGGCTAGTTGGCAATGAGCAGTTCTTC. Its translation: CASSMRLVGNEQFF.